This T cell receptor beta chain is from a study of shared clonotypes between healthy human individuals. About the research overall: Donors, aged 18 to 49, were a couple of women and three men. Donors had three CD4 naive, three CD4 memory, two CD8 naive and one CD8 memory plate apiece.

The length of the CDR3 is 13 residues. Germline CDR1 and CDR2: SEHNR and FQNEAQ (reference sequence). The V end was cut by 0 bases, the J end by 4 bases, with 4 bases between. The naive CD8 subset, CD45RO-negative cells positively selected for CCR7, excluded terminally differentiated effector memory CD45RA+ cells. TCRdb keeps only in-frame clones here, not all; method: immunoSEQ multiplex PCR. The sample yields some 1,900,000 clones, approximately 94% seen once. Note on this clone: Its antigen is undetermined.

Overall study findings and caveats: With a few donors compared, roughly 5% of naive CD4 clonotypes were shared.

Sample: naive CD8+ T cells sorted from blood. The chain links TRBV7-9 to TRBJ1-5; the D is unclear. This TCR came from a young man in good health. The CDR3 loop is CASSLATNQPQHF. The CDR3 DNA sequence: TGTGCCAGCAGCTTAGCGACAAATCAGCCCCAGCATTTT.